The T cell receptor beta chain under discussion was sequenced for a study of blood T cell repertoires in COVID-19 (dated by TCRdb to 2019 to 2021). Regarding the complete study: Samples from collaborators originated in the United States, Italy and Spain and spanned both the acute and convalescent phases of COVID-19. The prospective study material was composed of cDNA or gDNA derived from T cells, B-cell-depleted T cells, or PBMCs. Subjects who had been exposed to COVID-19, were actively infected with it, or had recovered from it provided the deeply sampled blood TCRbeta repertoires that made up the dataset. A de-identified subject ID, COVID-19 status, age in years and sex were almost always included in the sample metadata. Samples came from the ongoing ImmuneRACE study (first 160 participants) plus 1,254 subjects from 6 global collaborators. Where HLA class I and class II types were available, the types were taken from metadata supplied by the sample provider, not from assay-based typing. A freely available public database, intended as a resource for researchers studying the immune response to SARS-CoV-2, is where the repertoires were released. General study outcomes and caveats: The quantity of clinical and demographic metadata differed by source and by participant and was supplied without curation.

TCRbeta CDR3 regions were amplified from genomic DNA using the immunoSEQ Assay, a bias-controlled multiplex PCR. The source study handled its data this way. The number of nucleated cells in each sample was estimated by amplification of reference gene primers within the assay. To quantify the absolute abundance of each unique TCRbeta CDR3 rearrangement, sequence reads were collapsed and filtered. For each sample, productive Simpson clonality was calculated as the square root of Simpson's diversity index over productive rearrangements. Held by TCRdb, this immuneACCESS table contains in-frame sequences only and omits some clones. Under half of the omission traces to an unresolved V gene where checked; the cause of the rest is unknown. V and J calls and clone size are as listed in that table; D and trimming were resolved from the DNA. This sample gives fewer than 200,000 clones in total; around 90% of them show up just once. Roughly 26% of the sample is held by the ten biggest clonotypes.

Trimming takes 4 bases off V and 7 bases off J; junction bases not matched to a gene: 3. Reading the germline V gene (reference sequence) gives CDR1 LNHDA and CDR2 SQIVND. Taken from cysteine to phenylalanine, the CDR3 has 13 residues. Only the CDR3 DNA stays, 39 bases, in frame from base 1. The collaborating institutions used their own protocols to collect whole blood in K2EDTA tubes. For TCRbeta analysis, collaborators shipped samples in one of three forms: frozen whole blood, isolated PBMCs, or DNA extracted from either of those sample types. With respect to this clone: Its binding antigen is unknown. The sample holds no much larger clone one base away, and base qualities are not on file.

The specimen sequenced was peripheral blood. This clonotype originated in a man aged 60-69 years with acute or convalescent COVID-19. The rearrangement combines TRBV19 with TRBJ1-1; TRBD1 matches 10 bases in the middle. The CDR3 protein sequence reads: CASSTGTGDEAFF. The nucleotide sequence reads TGTGCCAGTAGTACAGGGACAGGGGATGAAGCTTTCTTT.